What follows are 23 T cell receptor beta chains derived from one specimen sequenced in a study of response to subunit inactivated influenza vaccine. TCRdb re-analysed the RT-PCR reads in MiXCR, keeping a single row per CDR3 protein. The table shows fewer than 800,000 distinct CDR3 sequences, with roughly 14% occurring only once. The specimen was PBMCs from blood, collected 12 days after vaccination. Receptor source: a man over 45 who received an inactivated influenza vaccine.

This rearrangement joins TRBV29-1 to TRBJ1-1; TRBD1 agrees at 9 bases. The germline CDR1 and CDR2 sequences are SQVTM and ANQGSEA. The CDR3 is 13 residues long. V was pared by 7 bases and J by 3 bases, with 6 bases of the junction left unmatched. CDR3 coding DNA: TGCAGCGGCGGGACAGGGCGAGACACTGAAGCTTTCTTT. Residues: CSGGTGRDTEAFF. Drawing the rest from reference TRBV29-1 and TRBJ1-1, the complete variable domain is SAVISQKPSRDICQRGTSLTIQCQVDSQVTMMFWYRQQPGQSLTLIATANQGSEATYESGFVIDKFPISRPNLTFSTLTVSNMSPEDSSIYLCSGGTGRDTEAFFGQGTRLTVV.

The V call is TRBV28, the J call TRBJ1-4, with D maybe TRBD1 (6 bases). The CDR3 extends over 15 amino acids. With 3 bases removed from V and 7 bases from J, the gap between germline ends came to 15 bases. Germline CDR1 and CDR2: MDHEN and SYDVKM. Here the CDR3 DNA reads TGTGCCAGCAGTTTCGAACAGGGTGGTGTTGAAAAACTGTTTTTT. The encoded protein is CASSFEQGGVEKLFF.

The rearrangement joins TRBV20-1 to TRBJ2-2; possibly TRBD2 for D (6 bases). Germline assignment: CDR1 DFQATT and CDR2 SNEGSKA (reference sequence). This CDR3 region has 16 residues. Trimming took 3 bases from V and 5 from J, leaving 19 bases between them. Here the CDR3 reads CSASRGGTVKTGELFF. The DNA of the CDR3 is TGCAGTGCTAGTAGGGGCGGGACTGTTAAAACCGGGGAGCTGTTTTTT.

This clonotype was observed a handful of times. The V call is TRBV7-2, the J call TRBJ1-1; D might be TRBD1 (6 bases). In germline, CDR1 is SGHTA, CDR2 FQGNSA. The germline V and J ends were trimmed by 2 bases and 5 bases, with 15 bases remaining between them. The CDR3 has 15 amino acids. CDR3 DNA: TGTGCCAGCAGCTTAAATACAGGGCGAACGACTGAAGCTTTCTTT. This sequence encodes CASSLNTGRTTEAFF.

The J gene is TRBJ2-1, the V gene TRBV20-1; possibly TRBD1 for D (6 bases). The V and J ends lost 0 bases and 7 bases respectively, with 13 bases between them. The germline V gene has CDR1 DFQATT and CDR2 SNEGSKA (reference sequence). The CDR3 sequence is 14 residues long. The CDR3: CSARDLLGANEQFF. As DNA, the CDR3 is TGCAGTGCTAGAGATTTGTTGGGGGCAAATGAGCAGTTCTTC.

J is TRBJ2-7 and V is TRBV7-2, with TRBD2 identical over 8 bases. Trimming at V came to 0 bases and at J to 6 bases, leaving 4 bases not matched to a gene. This CDR3 has 14 residues. CDR1 is SGHTA, CDR2 FQGNSA, per germline. In DNA form, the CDR3 reads TGTGCCAGCAGCTTAGCGCGGGGGGCAGGCGAGCAGTACTTC. Translated, it gives CASSLARGAGEQYF. Full variable domain (remainder filled in from reference TRBV7-2 and TRBJ2-7): GAGVSQSPSNKVTEKGKDVELRCDPISGHTALYWYRQSLGQGLEFLIYFQGNSAPDKSGLPSDRFSAERTGGSVSTLTIQRTQQEDSAVYLCASSLARGAGEQYFGPGTRLTVT.

V and J are TRBV7-2 and TRBJ2-5; D possibly corresponds to TRBD2 (5 bases). V lost 4 bases and J lost 2, with 8 bases in between. The CDR3 has 13 amino acids. Germline V gene data show CDR1 as SGHTA and CDR2 as FQGNSA. CDR3 in amino acids: CASSYPGQETQYF. Written as DNA, the CDR3 is TGTGCCAGCAGCTACCCGGGGCAAGAGACCCAGTACTTC.

This clonotype was seen at least ten times. The gene calls are TRBV20-1 and TRBJ2-3, with D maybe TRBD1 (6 bases). The germline V gene has CDR1 DFQATT and CDR2 SNEGSKA (reference sequence). The CDR3 consists of 15 residues. V lost 6 bases to trimming and J lost 3 bases, with 19 bases between them. The CDR3 nucleotides are TGCAGTGCGAGGCGGGCAAGGGGGATGACAGATACGCAGTATTTT. This encodes CSARRARGMTDTQYF.

The V gene is TRBV5-1, the J gene TRBJ2-5; weak D call: TRBD2 (6 bases). This CDR3 contains 16 residues. Deletions cut 0 bases from V and 1 base from J, with 13 bases between. Germline assignment: CDR1 SGHRS and CDR2 YFSETQ. The CDR3 sequence is CASSLDSGRSQETQYF. CDR3 in DNA: TGCGCCAGCAGCTTGGATAGCGGCAGGTCCCAAGAGACCCAGTACTTC.

This clonotype was counted only a few times. The V and J genes are TRBV7-9 and TRBJ2-5, with 7 bases fitting TRBD1. V was clipped by 5 bases and J by 4 bases; unmatched bases: 10. Looked up from germline, CDR1 is SEHNR and CDR2 is FQNEAQ (reference sequence). The CDR3 runs 15 residues. CDR3 sequence reads: CASSLHGTETETQYF. The CDR3 bases are TGTGCCAGCAGCCTTCATGGGACAGAGACAGAGACCCAGTACTTC.

Written as DNA, the CDR3 is TGTGCCAGCAGCTTAGCGCGGTCAGGGGACTATGGCTACACCTTC. This encodes CASSLARSGDYGYTF. This rearrangement joins TRBV7-8 to TRBJ1-2; D is possibly TRBD1 (6 bases). The CDR3 totals 15 residues. Trimming cost V 0 bases and J 3 bases, with 11 bases left between them. Germline values: CDR1 SGHVS, CDR2 FQNEAQ. The full variable domain, its missing parts supplied by reference TRBV7-8 and TRBJ1-2, is GAGVSQSPRYKVAKRGQDVALRCDPISGHVSLFWYQQALGQGPEFLTYFQNEAQLDKSGLPSDRFFAERPEGSVSTLKIQRTQQEDSAVYLCASSLARSGDYGYTFGSGTRLTVV.

The J gene is TRBJ2-7, the V gene TRBV2; tentatively, D is TRBD1 (5 bases). The CDR3 spans 15 residues. V lost 2 bases and J 7 bases, leaving 18 bases between the germline ends. CDR1 and CDR2 (germline): SNHLY, FYNNEI. CDR3 sequence reads: CASSEQYQSGYEQYF. As DNA, the CDR3 is TGTGCCAGCAGTGAACAATATCAATCAGGGTATGAGCAGTACTTC. The full variable domain, rest sourced from reference TRBV2 and TRBJ2-7, is EPEVTQTPSHQVTQMGQEVILRCVPISNHLYFYWYRQILGQKVEFLVSFYNNEISEKSEIFDDQFSVERPDGSNFTLKIRSTKLEDSAMYFCASSEQYQSGYEQYFGPGTRLTVT.

This rearrangement joins TRBV5-1 to TRBJ2-3, with TRBD2 matching 11 bases. The CDR3 runs to 15 residues. The trim removed 4 bases at V and 4 bases at J, leaving 5 bases unmatched. Germline CDR1 reads SGHRS; CDR2 reads YFSETQ. Here the CDR3 DNA reads TGCGCCAGCAGCCTTAGCGGGGGGGCGGCAGATACGCAGTATTTT. Translated: CASSLSGGAADTQYF.

This clonotype was counted between two and nine times. This sequence joins TRBV4-3 and TRBJ2-5; 14 positions match TRBD2. V was clipped by 3 bases and J by 0 bases; unmatched bases: 9. The CDR3 spans 19 residues. Germline CDR1 LGHNA, CDR2 YSLEER. The CDR3 protein is CASSHGLAGGGQYQETQYF. Here the CDR3 DNA reads TGCGCCAGCAGCCACGGACTAGCGGGGGGCGGACAGTACCAAGAGACCCAGTACTTC.

This clonotype has more than one count but fewer than ten. This chain links TRBV9 with TRBJ2-7, with a tentative D call TRBD1 (6 bases). The CDR3 is 16 amino acids. Germline values: CDR1 SGDLS, CDR2 YYNGEE. Trimming removed 0 bases from V and 0 bases from J, with 13 bases in between. The CDR3 DNA is TGTGCCAGCAGCGTAGGAGTTGGGACAAACTCCTACGAGCAGTACTTC. Encoded protein: CASSVGVGTNSYEQYF.

This clonotype was detected a few times. The chain carries TRBV11-1 and TRBJ2-3; TRBD2 matches 8 bases. The germline V gene has CDR1 SGHAT and CDR2 FQDESV (reference sequence). The CDR3 is made up of 18 amino acids. Trimming took 1 base from V and 3 from J; bases not matched to a gene: 12. The CDR3 DNA follows: TGTGCCAGCAGCTTAGGGTCGAGCGGGAGATGGGGTACAGATACGCAGTATTTT. Translation: CASSLGSSGRWGTDTQYF.

V and J are TRBV6-1 and TRBJ2-5; D gene ambiguous. Trimming removed 7 bases at V and 5 bases at J, with 14 bases between. CDR3 length equals 13 residues. Per the germline V gene, CDR1 is MNHNS and CDR2 is SASEGT. DNA for the CDR3: TGTGCCAGCAATCCGATGGAGTGGGAGACCCAGTACTTC. This codes for CASNPMEWETQYF.

This clonotype was picked up many times. V is TRBV15 and J is TRBJ2-1; 12 positions match TRBD2. Germline CDR1 LNHNV, CDR2 YYDKDF (reference sequence). V dropped 6 bases and J dropped 10; count of bases not matched to a gene: 13. The CDR3 contains 16 residues. The CDR3 spells CATRDPGTSGLGEQFF. The DNA of the CDR3 is TGTGCCACCAGGGACCCGGGGACTAGCGGGCTGGGGGAGCAGTTCTTC.

The rearrangement joins TRBV11-2 to TRBJ2-5, with D perhaps matching TRBD1 (5 bases). CDR1 and CDR2 from the germline V gene are SGHAT and FQNNGV. V lost 1 base, J lost 9 bases, and 12 bases lay in between. The CDR3 is made up of 13 amino acids. The CDR3 here is CASSLGRGWAQYF. The CDR3 nucleotides read TGTGCCAGCAGCTTAGGAAGGGGTTGGGCCCAGTACTTC. Filled out from reference TRBV11-2 and TRBJ2-5, the complete variable domain reads EAGVAQSPRYKIIEKRQSVAFWCNPISGHATLYWYQQILGQGPKLLIQFQNNGVVDDSQLPKDRFSAERLKGVDSTLKIQPAKLEDSAVYLCASSLGRGWAQYFGPGTRLLVL.

This clonotype has a count of ten or more. CDR3: CASSVDRGPDEQFF. The CDR3 coding sequence is TGTGCCAGCAGTGTGGACAGGGGGCCTGATGAGCAGTTCTTC. The chain has TRBV6-1 and TRBJ2-1; 11 positions agree with TRBD1. Germline loops: CDR1 MNHNS, CDR2 SASEGT. The CDR3 is 14 amino acids. Trimming at V came to 4 bases and at J to 8 bases, leaving 4 bases not matched to a gene.

This clonotype was recorded a few times. The J gene is TRBJ2-7, the V gene TRBV10-3; TRBD1 might be the D (5 bases). Per the germline V gene, CDR1 is ENHRY and CDR2 is SYGVKD. The CDR3 length is 13 residues. V lost 4 bases, J lost 2 bases, and 9 bases lay in between. The CDR3 protein is CAISAQGAYEQYF. The CDR3 region has the DNA TGTGCCATCAGTGCGCAGGGCGCCTACGAGCAGTACTTC.

The J gene is TRBJ2-1, the V gene TRBV6-5; possibly TRBD1 for D (6 bases). The CDR3 extends over 16 amino acids. Looked up from germline, CDR1 is MNHEY and CDR2 is SVGAGI. V was trimmed by 0 bases and J by 7 bases, leaving 16 bases between them. The CDR3 is CASSYSGRGVWNEQFF. The CDR3 DNA sequence: TGTGCCAGCAGTTACTCCGGCAGGGGCGTTTGGAATGAGCAGTTCTTC.

This clonotype has only a few counts. The rearrangement joins TRBV11-3 to TRBJ2-1, with D possibly being TRBD1 or TRBD2 (5 bases each). CDR3 length: 15 amino acids. Germline V CDR1 and CDR2: SGHNT, YENEEA. V dropped 1 base and J dropped 6 bases, with 13 bases sitting between them. The CDR3 protein is CASSLGGRGANEQFF. CDR3 nucleotide sequence: TGTGCCAGCAGCTTAGGGGGGAGAGGGGCCAATGAGCAGTTCTTC. Full variable domain (rest looked up from reference TRBV11-3 and TRBJ2-1): EAGVVQSPRYKIIEKKQPVAFWCNPISGHNTLYWYLQNLGQGPELLIRYENEEAVDDSQLPKDRFSAERLKGVDSTLKIQPAELGDSAVYLCASSLGGRGANEQFFGPGTRLTVL.